This T cell receptor (beta chain) was profiled in a study of regulatory T cells in long-lasting Graves disease. CDR3-region Arm-PCR and iRepertoire HTBI primers produced the TCR beta libraries. TCRdb processed the multiplex PCR reads anew with MiXCR; each CDR3 protein has one entry. The sample carries hundreds of thousands of distinct CDR3 sequences, less than 25% recorded once. The CDR3 totals 12 residues. V gave up 6 bases and J gave up 4 bases, with 9 bases separating them. This clonotype was recorded many times. Time point defined: persistent/refractory GD, antithyroid drugs over 5 years with positive TRAb. Making the TCR library involved RNA that had been extracted from PBMCs. Patients hailed from an endocrinology department in Xi'an, China.

This receptor was obtained from a female donor with Graves disease. The starting material was peripheral blood mononuclear cells (PBMCs), obtained when the disease was refractory, from a patient treated with antithyroid drugs. V gene TRBV12-3 or TRBV12-4 combines with J gene TRBJ2-5; TRBD1 might be the D (6 bases). Here the CDR3 reads CASRNRVETQYF. CDR3 bases: TGTGCCAGCAGGAACAGGGTAGAGACCCAGTACTTC.